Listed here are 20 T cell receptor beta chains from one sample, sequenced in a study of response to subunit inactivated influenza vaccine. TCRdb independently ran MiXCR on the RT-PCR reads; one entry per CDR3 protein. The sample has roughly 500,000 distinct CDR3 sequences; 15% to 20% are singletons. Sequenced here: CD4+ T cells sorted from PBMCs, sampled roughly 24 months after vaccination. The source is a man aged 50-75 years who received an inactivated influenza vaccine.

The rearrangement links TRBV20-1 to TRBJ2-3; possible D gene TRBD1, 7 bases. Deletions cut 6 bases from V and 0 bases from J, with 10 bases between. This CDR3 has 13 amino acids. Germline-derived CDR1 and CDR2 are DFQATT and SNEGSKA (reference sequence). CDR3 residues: CSAQGGSTDTQYF. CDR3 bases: TGCAGTGCGCAGGGGGGCAGCACAGATACGCAGTATTTT.

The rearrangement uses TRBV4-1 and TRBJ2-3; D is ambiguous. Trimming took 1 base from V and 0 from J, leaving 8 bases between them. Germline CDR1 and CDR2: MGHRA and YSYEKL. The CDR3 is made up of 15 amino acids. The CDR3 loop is CASSQVAESTDTQYF. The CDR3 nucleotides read TGCGCCAGCAGCCAAGTCGCTGAGAGCACAGATACGCAGTATTTT.

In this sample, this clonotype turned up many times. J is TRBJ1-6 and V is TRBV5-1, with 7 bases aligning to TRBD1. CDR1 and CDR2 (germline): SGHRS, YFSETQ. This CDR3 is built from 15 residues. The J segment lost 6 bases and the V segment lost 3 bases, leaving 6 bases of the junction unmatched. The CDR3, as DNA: TGCGCCAGCAGCTCACAGGGGCGAGGTAATTCACCCCTCCACTTT. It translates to CASSSQGRGNSPLHF.

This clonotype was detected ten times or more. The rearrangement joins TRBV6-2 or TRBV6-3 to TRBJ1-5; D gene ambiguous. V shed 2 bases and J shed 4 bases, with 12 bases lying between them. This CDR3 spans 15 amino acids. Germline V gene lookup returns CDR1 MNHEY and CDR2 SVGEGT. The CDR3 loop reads CASSYHTGGNQPQHF. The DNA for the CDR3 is TGTGCCAGCAGTTACCACACGGGTGGGAATCAGCCCCAGCATTTT.

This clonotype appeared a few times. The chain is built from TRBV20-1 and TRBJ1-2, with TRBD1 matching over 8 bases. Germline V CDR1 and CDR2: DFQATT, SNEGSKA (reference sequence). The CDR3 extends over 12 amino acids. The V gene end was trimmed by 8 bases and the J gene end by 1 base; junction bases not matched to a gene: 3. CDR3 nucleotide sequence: TGCAGTACAGGGGGGGATAACTATGGCTACACCTTC. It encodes CSTGGDNYGYTF.

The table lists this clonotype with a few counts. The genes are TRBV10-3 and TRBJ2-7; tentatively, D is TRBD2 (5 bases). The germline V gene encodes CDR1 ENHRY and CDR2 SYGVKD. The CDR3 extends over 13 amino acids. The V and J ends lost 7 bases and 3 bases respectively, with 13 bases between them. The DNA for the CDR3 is TGTGCCATCACCCTAGGAGAGGGCTACGAGCAGTACTTC. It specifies CAITLGEGYEQYF.

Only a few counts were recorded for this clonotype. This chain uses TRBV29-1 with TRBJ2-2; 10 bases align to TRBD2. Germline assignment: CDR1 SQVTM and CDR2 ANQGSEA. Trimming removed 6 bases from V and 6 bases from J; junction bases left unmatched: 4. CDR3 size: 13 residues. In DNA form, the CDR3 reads TGCAGCGTCCTCCTAGCGGGGGCCGGGGAGCTGTTTTTT. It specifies CSVLLAGAGELFF.

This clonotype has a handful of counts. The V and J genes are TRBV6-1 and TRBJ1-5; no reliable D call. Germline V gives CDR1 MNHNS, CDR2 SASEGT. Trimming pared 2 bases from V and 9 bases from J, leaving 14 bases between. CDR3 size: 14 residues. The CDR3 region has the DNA TGTGCCAGCAGTGAACTACCGGGCCCAGGGCCCCAGCATTTT. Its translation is CASSELPGPGPQHF.

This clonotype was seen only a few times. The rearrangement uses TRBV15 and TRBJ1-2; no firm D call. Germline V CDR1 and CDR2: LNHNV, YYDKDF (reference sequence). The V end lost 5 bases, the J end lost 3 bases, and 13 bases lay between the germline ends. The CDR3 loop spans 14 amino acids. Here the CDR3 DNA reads TGTGCCACCAGCGGAGGGAACCCTTACTATGGCTACACCTTC. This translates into CATSGGNPYYGYTF. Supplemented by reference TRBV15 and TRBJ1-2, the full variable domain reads DAMVIQNPRYQVTQFGKPVTLSCSQTLNHNVMYWYQQKSSQAPKLLFHYYDKDFNNEADTPDNFQSRRPNTSFCFLDIRSPGLGDTAMYLCATSGGNPYYGYTFGSGTRLTVV.

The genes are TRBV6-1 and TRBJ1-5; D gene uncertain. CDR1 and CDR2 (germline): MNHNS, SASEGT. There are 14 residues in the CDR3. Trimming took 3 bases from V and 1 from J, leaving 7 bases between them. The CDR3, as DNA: TGTGCCAGCAGTGATCGGCCGAGCAATCAGCCCCAGCATTTT. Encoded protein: CASSDRPSNQPQHF.

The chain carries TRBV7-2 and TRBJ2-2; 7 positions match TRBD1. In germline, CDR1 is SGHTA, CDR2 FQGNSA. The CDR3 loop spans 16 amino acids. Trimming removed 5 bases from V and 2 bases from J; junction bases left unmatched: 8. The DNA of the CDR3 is TGTGCCAGCAGCGGACGGGACAGCCTAAACACCGGGGAGCTGTTTTTT. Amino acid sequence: CASSGRDSLNTGELFF.

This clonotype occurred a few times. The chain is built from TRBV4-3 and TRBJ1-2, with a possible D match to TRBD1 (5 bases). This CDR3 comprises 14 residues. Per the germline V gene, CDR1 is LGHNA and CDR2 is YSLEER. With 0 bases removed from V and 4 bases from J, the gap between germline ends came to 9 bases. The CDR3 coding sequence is TGCGCCAGCAGCCAAGACCAGGGAACCTATGGCTACACCTTC. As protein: CASSQDQGTYGYTF.

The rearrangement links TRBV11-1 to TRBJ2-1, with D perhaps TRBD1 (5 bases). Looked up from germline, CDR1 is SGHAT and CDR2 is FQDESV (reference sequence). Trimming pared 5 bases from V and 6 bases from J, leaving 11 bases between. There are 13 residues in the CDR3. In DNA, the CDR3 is TGTGCCAGCAGCCCTTTGGGGCTCAATGAGCAGTTCTTC. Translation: CASSPLGLNEQFF.

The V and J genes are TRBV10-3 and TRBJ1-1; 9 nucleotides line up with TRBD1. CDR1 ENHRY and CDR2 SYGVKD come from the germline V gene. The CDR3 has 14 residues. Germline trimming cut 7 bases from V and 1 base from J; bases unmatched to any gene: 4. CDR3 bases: TGTGCCATCACTATGACAGGGGGGAACACTGAAGCTTTCTTT. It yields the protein CAITMTGGNTEAFF.

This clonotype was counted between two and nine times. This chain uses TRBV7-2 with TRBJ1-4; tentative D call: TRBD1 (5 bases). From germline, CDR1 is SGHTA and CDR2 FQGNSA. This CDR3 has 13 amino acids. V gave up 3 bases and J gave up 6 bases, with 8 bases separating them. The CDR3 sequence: CASSFRGDEKLFF. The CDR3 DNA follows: TGTGCCAGCAGCTTCCGGGGGGATGAAAAACTGTTTTTT.

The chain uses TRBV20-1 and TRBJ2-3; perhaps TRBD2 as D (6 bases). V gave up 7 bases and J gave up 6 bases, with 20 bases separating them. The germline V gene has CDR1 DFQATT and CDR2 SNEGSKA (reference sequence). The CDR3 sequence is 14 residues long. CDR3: CSVERPARGDTQYF. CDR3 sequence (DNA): TGCAGTGTCGAGCGGCCCGCCCGGGGGGATACGCAGTATTTT.

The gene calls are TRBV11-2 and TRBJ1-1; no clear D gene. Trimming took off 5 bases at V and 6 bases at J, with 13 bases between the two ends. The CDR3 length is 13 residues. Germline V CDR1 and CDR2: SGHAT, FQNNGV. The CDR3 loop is CASSHGLRPEAFF. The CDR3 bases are TGTGCCAGCAGCCACGGACTCCGTCCTGAAGCTTTCTTT.

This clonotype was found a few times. CDR3 in amino acids: CASSPEVGTEAFF. In DNA, the CDR3 is TGTGCCAGCAGCCCCGAGGTAGGGACTGAAGCTTTCTTT. The gene calls are TRBV3-1 and TRBJ1-1; D call uncertain. Deletions cut 4 bases from V and 5 bases from J, with 11 bases between. The CDR3 length is 13 residues. Looked up from germline, CDR1 is LGHDT and CDR2 is YNNKEL (reference sequence).

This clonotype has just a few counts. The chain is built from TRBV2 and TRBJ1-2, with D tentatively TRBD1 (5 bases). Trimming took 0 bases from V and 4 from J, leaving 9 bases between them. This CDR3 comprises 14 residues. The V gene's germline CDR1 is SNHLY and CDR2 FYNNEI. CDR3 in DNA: TGTGCCAGCAGTGAAGCGAGAGGGGTCTATGGCTACACCTTC. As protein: CASSEARGVYGYTF. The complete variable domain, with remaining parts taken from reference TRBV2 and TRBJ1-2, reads EPEVTQTPSHQVTQMGQEVILRCVPISNHLYFYWYRQILGQKVEFLVSFYNNEISEKSEIFDDQFSVERPDGSNFTLKIRSTKLEDSAMYFCASSEARGVYGYTFGSGTRLTVV.

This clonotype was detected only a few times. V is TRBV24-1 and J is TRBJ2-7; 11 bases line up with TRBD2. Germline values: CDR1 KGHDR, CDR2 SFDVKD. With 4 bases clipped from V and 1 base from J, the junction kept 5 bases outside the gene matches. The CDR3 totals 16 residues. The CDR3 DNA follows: TGTGCCACCAGTGAAACCGGGACTAGCGGTTCCTACGAGCAGTACTTC. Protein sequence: CATSETGTSGSYEQYF.